These 6 T cell receptor beta chains were sequenced from one sample in a study of cytomegalovirus exposure and HLA in healthy donors. The data were produced by immunoSEQ multiplex PCR, yet TCRdb's version contains in-frame clones alone and is incomplete. The sample records roughly 140,000 clones, roughly 91% being singletons. The material sequenced was PBMCs. These receptor sequences come from a woman aged 18-30 years in good health and CMV-seropositive.

This chain joins TRBV9 and TRBJ1-1; D call uncertain. The CDR3 contains 15 residues. The germline CDR1 and CDR2 sequences are SGDLS and YYNGEE. V was shortened by 0 bases and J by 2 bases, with 11 bases between the two germline ends. In nucleotides, the CDR3 is TGTGCCAGCAGCGTAGTACCGGGTTCAAACACTGAAGCTTTCTTT. The encoded protein is CASSVVPGSNTEAFF.

The chain employs TRBV5-6 and TRBJ2-7; 8 nucleotides agree with TRBD2. CDR1 is SGHDT and CDR2 is YYEEEE in the germline V gene. V was pared by 2 bases and J by 7 bases, with 8 bases of the junction left unmatched. The CDR3 length is 14 residues. This CDR3 reads CASSFTSGMGEQYF. CDR3 in DNA: TGTGCCAGCAGCTTCACTAGCGGCATGGGAGAGCAGTACTTC. Full variable domain (missing parts from reference TRBV5-6 and TRBJ2-7): DAGVTQSPTHLIKTRGQQVTLRCSPKSGHDTVSWYQQALGQGPQFIFQYYEEEERQRGNFPDRFSGHQFPNYSSELNVNALLLGDSALYLCASSFTSGMGEQYFGPGTRLTVT.

The chain is built from TRBV30 and TRBJ1-1; 7 nucleotides match TRBD1. From germline, CDR1 is GTSNPN and CDR2 SVGIG (reference sequence). The CDR3 extends over 13 amino acids. V shed 0 bases and J 8 bases; nucleotides not matched to a gene: 6. DNA of the CDR3: TGTGCCTGGAGTGTACTACAGGGGAAGGAAGCTTTCTTT. Its translation: CAWSVLQGKEAFF.

The chain is built from TRBV11-2 and TRBJ2-1; D is possibly TRBD2 (6 bases). Germline V lookup: CDR1 SGHAT, CDR2 FQNNGV. V gave up 5 bases and J gave up 12 bases, with 14 bases separating them. The CDR3 runs to 12 residues. The chain's CDR3 is CASSAGGPLQFF. CDR3 sequence (DNA): TGTGCCAGCAGCGCCGGAGGGCCGTTGCAGTTCTTC. Drawing the rest from reference TRBV11-2 and TRBJ2-1, the complete variable domain is EAGVAQSPRYKIIEKRQSVAFWCNPISGHATLYWYQQILGQGPKLLIQFQNNGVVDDSQLPKDRFSAERLKGVDSTLKIQPAKLEDSAVYLCASSAGGPLQFFGPGTRLTVL.

This clone was seen more than once but under ten times. The chain links TRBV7-2 to TRBJ2-7; D is perhaps TRBD2 (5 bases). Trimming pared 3 bases from V and 3 bases from J, leaving 9 bases between. CDR1 SGHTA and CDR2 FQGNSA come from the germline V gene. The CDR3 contains 13 residues. CDR3 nucleotides: TGTGCCAGCAGCTTCCCGGGGAGCTACGAGCAGTACTTC. This sequence encodes CASSFPGSYEQYF.

This clone was seen a handful of times. The chain joins TRBV7-2 to TRBJ2-2; 10 positions match TRBD1. Germline values: CDR1 SGHTA, CDR2 FQGNSA. V shed 2 bases and J 0 bases; nucleotides not matched to a gene: 9. This CDR3 comprises 19 residues. CDR3 loop: CASSLRDRGLFANTGELFF. CDR3 bases: TGTGCCAGCAGCTTACGGGACAGGGGTCTTTTCGCGAACACCGGGGAGCTGTTTTTT.